Shown below are 14 T cell receptor beta chains from a single sample sequenced in a study of T cell responses to AZD1222 COVID-19 vaccine. Data came from immunoSEQ multiplex PCR; TCRdb stores just in-frame clones and leaves some out. The data contain over 50,000 clones, about 89% of them seen just once; the ten biggest clones take up 13% to 15%. Sequenced here: peripheral blood, sampled 28 days after the second AZD1222 dose. The receptors here all came from an adult who received the AZD1222 COVID-19 vaccine.

The chain recombines TRBV11-1 with TRBJ2-7, with D tentatively TRBD2 (5 bases). Germline V gives CDR1 SGHAT, CDR2 FQDESV (reference sequence). V was pared by 6 bases and J by 0 bases, with 15 bases between. The CDR3 sequence is 15 residues long. DNA of the CDR3: TGTGCCAGCAGTCTAGGACTCGGAACCTCCTACGAGCAGTACTTC. It yields the protein CASSLGLGTSYEQYF.

The chain employs TRBV18 and TRBJ2-7; D not certain. The CDR3 extends over 16 amino acids. The V gene's germline CDR1 is KGHSH and CDR2 LQKENI. Trimming removed 2 bases from V and 6 bases from J, with 20 bases in between. In DNA form, the CDR3 reads TGTGCCAGCTCACCAGTTGTAGGATCCACCGCCGCCGAGCAGTACTTC. Translating it yields CASSPVVGSTAAEQYF.

This chain uses TRBV19 with TRBJ1-2; D is perhaps TRBD1 (5 bases). Germline V gives CDR1 LNHDA, CDR2 SQIVND (reference sequence). The CDR3 is made up of 13 amino acids. V lost 5 bases and J lost 3, with 10 bases in between. The CDR3 loop is CASSSQEHYGYTF. In nucleotides, the CDR3 is TGTGCCAGTAGTTCACAGGAACACTATGGCTACACCTTC.

The chain employs TRBV24-1 and TRBJ2-3; TRBD2 matches at 9 bases. The CDR3 spans 13 residues. Germline trimming cut 9 bases from V and 11 bases from J; bases unmatched to any gene: 11. Germline loops: CDR1 KGHDR, CDR2 SFDVKD. The CDR3 protein is CATAQVAGEGQYF. The CDR3 nucleotides are TGTGCCACCGCTCAGGTAGCGGGAGAAGGGCAGTATTTT.

This chain connects TRBV6-1 to TRBJ1-1; 10 bases map to TRBD1. Trimming at V came to 3 bases and at J to 3 bases, leaving 4 bases not matched to a gene. The CDR3 has 15 residues. Germline loops: CDR1 MNHNS, CDR2 SASEGT. In DNA form, the CDR3 reads TGTGCCAGCAGTGAGACAGGGGGCGAGGACACTGAAGCTTTCTTT. Translation gives CASSETGGEDTEAFF.

The V gene is TRBV7-8, the J gene TRBJ1-6; D uncertain. This CDR3 is 15 amino acids long. Trimming stripped 0 bases from V and 7 bases from J, with 10 bases between. Germline V CDR1 and CDR2: SGHVS, FQNEAQ. CDR3 nucleotide sequence: TGTGCCAGCAGCTTAGCGTCGTATGGGAATTCACCCCTCCACTTT. It translates to CASSLASYGNSPLHF.

The CDR3 sequence: CASSQGSRVSGNTIYF. The DNA for the CDR3 is TGTGCCAGCAGCCAAGGGAGCAGAGTCTCTGGAAACACCATATATTTT. The rearrangement joins TRBV14 to TRBJ1-3; D is unclear. CDR1 and CDR2 (germline): SGHDN, FVKESK. Trimming left V 1 base short and J 0 bases short, with 10 bases between. CDR3 length: 16 amino acids.

The gene calls are TRBV4-1 and TRBJ2-1; 13 bases fit TRBD2. V shed 6 bases and J 5 bases; nucleotides not matched to a gene: 7. Germline V CDR1 and CDR2: MGHRA, YSYEKL. This CDR3 spans 16 amino acids. For the CDR3, the DNA is TGCGCCAGCAGGGCACCCGGGACTAGCGGGAACAATGAGCAGTTCTTC. Translating gives CASRAPGTSGNNEQFF.

The chain couples TRBV18 to TRBJ2-1; 8 bases match TRBD2. J was trimmed by 0 bases and V by 3 bases; bases with no gene match: 7. Germline assignment: CDR1 KGHSH and CDR2 LQKENI. The CDR3 has 17 amino acids. CDR3 amino acids: CASSPPASGYSYNEQFF. The DNA for the CDR3 is TGTGCCAGCTCACCCCCTGCTAGCGGGTACTCCTACAATGAGCAGTTCTTC.

The chain carries TRBV5-4 and TRBJ2-5, with 14 bases that match TRBD2. J gave up 4 bases and V 4 bases, and 9 bases lay outside the gene matches. The CDR3 totals 17 residues. Germline CDR1 SGHNT, CDR2 YYREEE (reference sequence). The CDR3 nucleotides are TGTGCCAGCAGCCCGGGACTAGCGGGAGTAGATGGAGAGACCCAGTACTTC. This gives the protein CASSPGLAGVDGETQYF.

Only one count was recorded for this clone. V gene TRBV7-2 combines with J gene TRBJ1-5, with D possibly being TRBD1 (6 bases). This CDR3 has 15 amino acids. The germline V gene encodes CDR1 SGHTA and CDR2 FQGNSA. Trimming took off 5 bases at V and 7 bases at J, with 18 bases between the two ends. The CDR3 is CASSRGGGENQPQHF. The CDR3 DNA follows: TGTGCCAGCAGCAGAGGGGGGGGCGAGAACCAGCCCCAGCATTTT.

The chain recombines TRBV18 with TRBJ1-1; the match to TRBD1 covers 8 bases. V was pared by 6 bases and J by 4 bases, with 7 bases of the junction left unmatched. Germline loops: CDR1 KGHSH, CDR2 LQKENI. The CDR3 consists of 14 residues. The CDR3 loop reads CASSQGAMGTEAFF. CDR3 bases: TGTGCCAGCTCCCAGGGGGCCATGGGCACTGAAGCTTTCTTT.

V gene TRBV7-2 combines with J gene TRBJ1-2; D perhaps matches TRBD1 (6 bases). V was cut by 0 bases and J by 4 bases, with 9 bases left in between. Looked up from germline, CDR1 is SGHTA and CDR2 is FQGNSA. The CDR3 is made up of 14 amino acids. The CDR3 sequence: CASSLAGQTYGYTF. The CDR3 DNA sequence: TGTGCCAGCAGCTTAGCTGGACAGACCTATGGCTACACCTTC. Based on the CDR3 plus reference TRBV7-2 and TRBJ1-2, the full variable domain is GAGVSQSPSNKVTEKGKDVELRCDPISGHTALYWYRQSLGQGLEFLIYFQGNSAPDKSGLPSDRFSAERTGGSVSTLTIQRTQQEDSAVYLCASSLAGQTYGYTFGSGTRLTVV.

The V and J genes are TRBV3-1 (or the pseudogene TRBV3-2) and TRBJ1-5, with TRBD1 matching over 8 bases. J lost 3 bases, V lost 4 bases, and 8 bases had no gene match. The CDR3 runs to 16 residues. The germline V gene has CDR1 LGHDT and CDR2 YNNKEL (reference sequence). This CDR3 is CASSRSGTGSNQPQHF. As DNA, the CDR3 is TGTGCCAGCAGCCGATCCGGGACAGGATCCAATCAGCCCCAGCATTTT.